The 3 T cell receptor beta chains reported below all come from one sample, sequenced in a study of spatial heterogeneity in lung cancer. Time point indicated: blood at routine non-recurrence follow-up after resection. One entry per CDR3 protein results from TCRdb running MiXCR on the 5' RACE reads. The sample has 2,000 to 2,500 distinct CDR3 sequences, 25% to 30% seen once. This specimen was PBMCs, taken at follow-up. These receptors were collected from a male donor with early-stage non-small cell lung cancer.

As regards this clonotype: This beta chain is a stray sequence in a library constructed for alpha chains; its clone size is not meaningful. The CDR3 nucleotides read TGTGCCAGCAGCTTCCCCCCGCGTCCCAACACAGATACGCAGTATTTT. Protein sequence: CASSFPPRPNTDTQYF. The chain links TRBV7-2 to TRBJ2-3; D is unresolved. This CDR3 has 16 amino acids. V gave up 3 bases and J gave up 2 bases, with 15 bases separating them. CDR1 and CDR2 (germline): SGHTA, FQGNSA.

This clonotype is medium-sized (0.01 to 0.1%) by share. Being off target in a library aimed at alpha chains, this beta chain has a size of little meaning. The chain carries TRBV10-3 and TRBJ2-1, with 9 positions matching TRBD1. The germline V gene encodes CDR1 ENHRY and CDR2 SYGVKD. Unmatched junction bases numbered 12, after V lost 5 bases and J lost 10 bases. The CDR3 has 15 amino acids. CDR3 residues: CAISSPGDRVTEQFF. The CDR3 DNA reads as TGTGCCATCAGTTCCCCGGGGGACAGGGTGACCGAGCAGTTCTTC.

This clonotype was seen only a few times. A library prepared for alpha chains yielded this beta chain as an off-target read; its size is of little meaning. In nucleotides, the CDR3 is TGTGCCAGCAGACCGGGACAGGGGGCGAGGGAGCAGTACTTC. It translates to CASRPGQGAREQYF. V usage is TRBV12-3 or TRBV12-4 and J usage is TRBJ2-7; the match to TRBD1 covers 12 bases. V was clipped by 6 bases and J by 7 bases; unmatched bases: 7. This CDR3 is built from 14 residues.